The 24 T cell receptor beta chains reported below all come from one sample, sequenced in a study of blood T cell repertoires in COVID-19. Sequenced by immunoSEQ multiplex PCR; TCRdb stores in-frame clones only, minus some. The top ten hold roughly 8.3% of the sample, which has hundreds of thousands of clones, around 88% seen once. Sequencing input: PBMCs or T cells enriched from blood (not recorded which). The receptor set was obtained from a middle-aged man who had recovered from COVID-19.

CDR3 DNA: TGTGCCAGCAGCTCCCGGACAGTATTTCATGGCTACACCTTC. As protein: CASSSRTVFHGYTF. The V gene is TRBV5-4, the J gene TRBJ1-2, with D possibly being TRBD1 (6 bases). V lost 3 bases, J lost 6 bases, and 15 bases lay in between. Germline assignment: CDR1 SGHNT and CDR2 YYREEE (reference sequence). The CDR3 spans 14 residues.

The genes are TRBV18 and TRBJ2-5, with 12 bases identical to TRBD1. The V gene's germline CDR1 is KGHSH and CDR2 LQKENI. This CDR3 has 16 residues. V dropped 4 bases and J dropped 5; count of bases not matched to a gene: 8. CDR3 DNA sequence: TGTGCCAGCTCACGAGGGACAGGGGGCGATGGGGAGACCCAGTACTTC. This gives the protein CASSRGTGGDGETQYF.

The table lists this clone with a few counts. The chain has TRBV15 and TRBJ1-5; possibly TRBD1 for D (5 bases). The CDR3 is made up of 13 amino acids. Trimming took off 0 bases at V and 6 bases at J, with 6 bases between the two ends. Per the germline V gene, CDR1 is LNHNV and CDR2 is YYDKDF (reference sequence). This CDR3 is CATSREDSQPQHF. CDR3 coding DNA: TGTGCCACCAGCAGAGAAGACAGTCAGCCCCAGCATTTT.

This clone was detected a few times. The chain joins TRBV11-2 to TRBJ1-1; D unclear. The CDR3 contains 13 residues. Trimming removed 2 bases at V and 0 bases at J, with 4 bases between. The germline V gene has CDR1 SGHAT and CDR2 FQNNGV. In DNA, the CDR3 is TGTGCCAGCAGCTTACGTCTGAACACTGAAGCTTTCTTT. Amino acid sequence: CASSLRLNTEAFF.

This clone was observed a single time. The rearrangement links TRBV30 to TRBJ2-7, with 9 bases identical to TRBD1. Germline V gene sequence: CDR1 GTSNPN, CDR2 SVGIG (reference sequence). With 5 bases clipped from V and 4 bases from J, the junction kept 6 bases outside the gene matches. The CDR3 has 13 amino acids. The chain's CDR3 is CAWGTGSGYEQYF. The CDR3, as DNA: TGTGCCTGGGGGACAGGGAGTGGGTACGAGCAGTACTTC.

The rearrangement joins TRBV2 to TRBJ1-5; D remains ambiguous. Germline V CDR1 and CDR2: SNHLY, FYNNEI. The CDR3 consists of 15 residues. V lost 5 bases and J lost 1, with 12 bases in between. CDR3 in DNA: TGTGCCAGCAGTACCCGGGTTGTAAGCAATCAGCCCCAGCATTTT. It codes for CASSTRVVSNQPQHF.

The chain couples TRBV15 to TRBJ2-2; D might be TRBD2 (6 bases). The CDR3 is made up of 16 amino acids. V was shortened by 3 bases and J by 0 bases, with 11 bases between the two germline ends. CDR1 is LNHNV and CDR2 is YYDKDF in the germline V gene (reference sequence). The CDR3 DNA sequence: TGTGCCACCAGCAGGGGACTCACTGCGAACACCGGGGAGCTGTTTTTT. Translation gives CATSRGLTANTGELFF.

The chain uses TRBV2 and TRBJ2-2; 8 nucleotides match TRBD1. The CDR3 sequence is 16 residues long. Germline assignment: CDR1 SNHLY and CDR2 FYNNEI. The V segment lost 0 bases and the J segment 5 bases; nucleotides outside the gene matches: 5. The CDR3 here is CASSEAPGGWTGELFF. Here the CDR3 DNA reads TGTGCCAGCAGTGAAGCGCCAGGGGGCTGGACCGGGGAGCTGTTTTTT.

The chain is built from TRBV28 and TRBJ2-5; possible D gene TRBD1, 5 bases. V was clipped by 5 bases and J by 7 bases, with 20 bases between them. Per germline, CDR1 MDHEN and CDR2 SYDVKM. This CDR3 is built from 15 residues. For the CDR3, the DNA is TGTGCCAGCAGTCCCGGTGGGGTCAGGGTAGGGACCCAGTACTTC. Protein: CASSPGGVRVGTQYF. The full variable domain, completed using reference TRBV28 and TRBJ2-5, is DVKVTQSSRYLVKRTGEKVFLECVQDMDHENMFWYRQDPGLGLRLIYFSYDVKMKEKGDIPEGYSVSREKKERFSLILESASTNQTSMYLCASSPGGVRVGTQYFGPGTRLLVL.

The rearrangement joins TRBV20-1 to TRBJ2-7; D might be TRBD1 (7 bases). The CDR3 loop spans 11 amino acids. Germline lookup yields CDR1 DFQATT and CDR2 SNEGSKA (reference sequence). The germline V and J ends were trimmed by 5 bases and 7 bases, with 12 bases remaining between them. The CDR3 nucleotides read TGCAGTGCTTACAGGGGAGGTGAGCAGTACTTC. It codes for CSAYRGGEQYF.

The chain recombines TRBV4-2 with TRBJ1-5, with 7 bases aligning to TRBD1. With V trimmed by 0 bases and J by 2 bases, 4 bases remained unmatched. The CDR3 length is 16 residues. The V gene's germline CDR1 is LGHNA and CDR2 YNFKEQ. The DNA of the CDR3 is TGTGCCAGCAGCCAAGATGCAGGGGGTGGCAATCAGCCCCAGCATTTT. Its protein is CASSQDAGGGNQPQHF.

V gene TRBV6-6 combines with J gene TRBJ2-5, with 7 bases that match TRBD1. The CDR3 length is 14 residues. V lost 6 bases and J lost 1; bases outside the gene matches: 5. Germline V CDR1 and CDR2: MNHNY, SVGAGI (reference sequence). The CDR3 protein is CASSRDRLQETQYF. The CDR3 DNA reads TGTGCCAGCAGCCGGGACAGACTCCAAGAGACCCAGTACTTC.

J is TRBJ2-3 and V is TRBV7-8; 7 bases line up with TRBD1. Germline lookup yields CDR1 SGHVS and CDR2 FQNEAQ. V lost 1 base and J lost 3; bases outside the gene matches: 7. The CDR3 spans 16 residues. This CDR3 reads CASSLGVVRGTDTQYF. CDR3 nucleotide sequence: TGTGCCAGCAGCTTAGGAGTCGTCAGGGGGACAGATACGCAGTATTTT. Full variable domain (rest looked up from reference TRBV7-8 and TRBJ2-3): GAGVSQSPRYKVAKRGQDVALRCDPISGHVSLFWYQQALGQGPEFLTYFQNEAQLDKSGLPSDRFFAERPEGSVSTLKIQRTQQEDSAVYLCASSLGVVRGTDTQYFGPGTRLTVL.

The chain is built from TRBV5-4 and TRBJ1-1, with TRBD1 matching over 9 bases. This CDR3 contains 15 residues. The germline gives CDR1 SGHNT, CDR2 YYREEE (reference sequence). Losses at the gene ends were 3 bases for V and 3 bases for J; bases not matched to a gene: 6. The CDR3 spells CASSSDRGWDTEAFF. Here the CDR3 DNA reads TGTGCCAGCAGCTCGGACAGGGGCTGGGACACTGAAGCTTTCTTT.

CDR3 protein: CASSTFPGQGSAYEQYF. CDR3 DNA: TGTGCCAGTAGTACCTTTCCGGGACAGGGTTCGGCCTACGAGCAGTACTTC. V gene TRBV19 combines with J gene TRBJ2-7; 9 bases are shared with TRBD1. The trim removed 4 bases at V and 2 bases at J, leaving 12 bases unmatched. Germline V CDR1 and CDR2: LNHDA, SQIVND (reference sequence). The CDR3 consists of 17 residues.

This clone showed up just once. The sample carries other DNA sequences with the same CDR3. This sequence joins TRBV28 and TRBJ2-7; D possibly corresponds to TRBD1 (6 bases). V shed 6 bases and J shed 4 bases, with 13 bases lying between them. There are 13 residues in the CDR3. In germline, CDR1 is MDHEN, CDR2 SYDVKM. In DNA form, the CDR3 reads TGTGCCAGCAGCAGGGGTTCTAGGTACGAGCAGTACTTC. Protein sequence: CASSRGSRYEQYF.

CDR3 in DNA: TGTGCCAGCAGCGTAGAGGGACAGAACACTGAAGCTTTCTTT. Protein sequence: CASSVEGQNTEAFF. The chain recombines TRBV9 with TRBJ1-1; possibly TRBD1 for D (6 bases). V was cut by 0 bases and J by 1 base, with 7 bases left in between. The CDR3 is 14 amino acids. In germline, CDR1 is SGDLS, CDR2 YYNGEE.

This clone was seen only a few times. This sequence joins TRBV24-1 and TRBJ1-2; possible D gene TRBD1, 5 bases. The germline V gene encodes CDR1 KGHDR and CDR2 SFDVKD. V was clipped by 3 bases and J by 6 bases, with 7 bases between them. CDR3 length: 12 amino acids. Here the CDR3 DNA reads TGTGCCACCAGTGATCGGGGGGATGGCTACACCTTC. Translation gives CATSDRGDGYTF.

The chain joins TRBV19 to TRBJ1-3; 10 bases fit TRBD1. This CDR3 is built from 15 residues. Looked up from germline, CDR1 is LNHDA and CDR2 is SQIVND (reference sequence). V lost 5 bases to trimming and J lost 4 bases; unmatched junction nucleotides: 5. In nucleotides, the CDR3 is TGTGCCAGTAGTCTAAGGGACAGGGGAGGAAACACCATATATTTT. Protein: CASSLRDRGGNTIYF. Together with reference TRBV19 and TRBJ1-3, the CDR3 gives the full variable domain: DGGITQSPKYLFRKEGQNVTLSCEQNLNHDAMYWYRQDPGQGLRLIYYSQIVNDFQKGDIAEGYSVSREKKESFPLTVTSAQKNPTAFYLCASSLRDRGGNTIYFGEGSWLTVV.

The chain has TRBV5-1 and TRBJ2-2; 8 bases are shared with TRBD2. Germline V lookup: CDR1 SGHRS, CDR2 YFSETQ. The V segment lost 1 base and the J segment 0 bases; nucleotides outside the gene matches: 2. CDR3 size: 16 residues. The CDR3 DNA follows: TGCGCCAGCAGCTTGAATAGCGGGACGAACACCGGGGAGCTGTTTTTT. This translates into CASSLNSGTNTGELFF.

The V and J genes are TRBV12-3 or TRBV12-4 and TRBJ2-5; D possibly corresponds to TRBD1 (5 bases). V lost 3 bases to trimming and J lost 2 bases, with 7 bases between them. The length of the CDR3 is 13 residues. The CDR3, as DNA: TGTGCCAGCAGTTTCTCAGGGCAAGAGACCCAGTACTTC. This codes for CASSFSGQETQYF.

The chain is built from TRBV28 and TRBJ2-2, with a tentative D call TRBD2 (5 bases). Trimming took off 10 bases at V and 2 bases at J, with 11 bases between the two ends. From germline, CDR1 is MDHEN and CDR2 SYDVKM. The CDR3 contains 13 residues. CDR3 loop: CATGVANTGELFF. The CDR3 DNA reads TGTGCCACCGGGGTAGCTAACACCGGGGAGCTGTTTTTT.

The V gene is TRBV6-1, the J gene TRBJ1-5; 7 bases are shared with TRBD1. Germline-derived CDR1 and CDR2 are MNHNS and SASEGT. The CDR3 covers 16 residues. Losses at the gene ends were 0 bases for V and 5 bases for J; bases not matched to a gene: 7. CDR3 in amino acids: CASSEAGQGGYQPQHF. As DNA, the CDR3 is TGTGCCAGCAGTGAAGCTGGTCAGGGGGGCTATCAGCCCCAGCATTTT.

The chain links TRBV15 to TRBJ2-2; a weak D match, TRBD2 (6 bases). The ends were cut back, 1 base at V and 5 bases at J, with 17 bases in the middle. This CDR3 has 17 residues. CDR1 and CDR2 (germline): LNHNV, YYDKDF (reference sequence). CDR3 amino acids: CATSRGGGTGNTGELFF. The CDR3, as DNA: TGTGCCACCAGCAGAGGGGGAGGAACCGGGAATACCGGGGAGCTGTTTTTT.